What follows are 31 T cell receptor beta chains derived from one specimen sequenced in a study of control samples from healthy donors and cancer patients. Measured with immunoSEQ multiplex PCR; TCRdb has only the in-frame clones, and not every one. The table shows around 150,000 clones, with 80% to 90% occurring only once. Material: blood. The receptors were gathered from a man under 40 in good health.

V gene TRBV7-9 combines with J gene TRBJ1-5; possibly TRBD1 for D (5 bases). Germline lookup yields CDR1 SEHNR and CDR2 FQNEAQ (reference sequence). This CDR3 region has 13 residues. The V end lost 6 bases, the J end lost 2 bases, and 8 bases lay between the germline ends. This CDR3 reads CASRGQGNQPQHF. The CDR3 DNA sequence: TGTGCCAGCAGGGGGCAGGGCAATCAGCCCCAGCATTTT.

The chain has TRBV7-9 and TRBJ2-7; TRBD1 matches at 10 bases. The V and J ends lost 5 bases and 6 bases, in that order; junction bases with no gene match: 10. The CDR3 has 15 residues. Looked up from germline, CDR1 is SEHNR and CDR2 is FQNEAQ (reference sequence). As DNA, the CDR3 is TGTGCCAGCAGCCCCCGGGGGGGACAGGGGAGCGAGCAGTACTTC. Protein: CASSPRGGQGSEQYF.

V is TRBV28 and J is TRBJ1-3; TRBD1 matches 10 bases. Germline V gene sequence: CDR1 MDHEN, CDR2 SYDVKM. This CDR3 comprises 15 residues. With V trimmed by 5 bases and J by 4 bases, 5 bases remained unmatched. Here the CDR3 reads CASSRQGAGGNTIYF. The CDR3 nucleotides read TGTGCCAGCAGTCGACAGGGGGCAGGAGGAAACACCATATATTTT. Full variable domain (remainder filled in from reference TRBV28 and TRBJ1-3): DVKVTQSSRYLVKRTGEKVFLECVQDMDHENMFWYRQDPGLGLRLIYFSYDVKMKEKGDIPEGYSVSREKKERFSLILESASTNQTSMYLCASSRQGAGGNTIYFGEGSWLTVV.

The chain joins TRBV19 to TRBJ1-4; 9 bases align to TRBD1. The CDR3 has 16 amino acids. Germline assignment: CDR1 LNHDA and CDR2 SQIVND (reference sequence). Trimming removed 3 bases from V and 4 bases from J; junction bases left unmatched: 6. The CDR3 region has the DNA TGTGCCAGTAGTATTGCTGGGACAGGGATTAATGAAAAACTGTTTTTT. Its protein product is CASSIAGTGINEKLFF.

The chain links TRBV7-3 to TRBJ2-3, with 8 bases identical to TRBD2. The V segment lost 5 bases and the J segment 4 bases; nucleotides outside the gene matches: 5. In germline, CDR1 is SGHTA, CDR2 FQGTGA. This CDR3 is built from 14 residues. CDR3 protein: CASSPSGRADTQYF. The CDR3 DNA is TGTGCCAGCAGCCCCAGCGGGAGAGCAGATACGCAGTATTTT.

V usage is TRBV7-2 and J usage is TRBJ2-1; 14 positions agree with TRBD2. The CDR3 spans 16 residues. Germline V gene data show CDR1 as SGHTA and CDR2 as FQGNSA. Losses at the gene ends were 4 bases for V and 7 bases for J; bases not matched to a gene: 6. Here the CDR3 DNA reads TGTGCCAGCAGCTATTGGACTAGCGGGAGGTGGAATGAGCAGTTCTTC. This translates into CASSYWTSGRWNEQFF.

The DNA for the CDR3 is TGTGCCAGCTGCGAGGGTTCTGGAAACACCATATATTTT. Encoded protein: CASCEGSGNTIYF. The gene calls are TRBV28 and TRBJ1-3, with D unresolved. CDR3 length: 13 residues. V was cut by 8 bases and J by 1 base, with 9 bases left in between. The germline V gene encodes CDR1 MDHEN and CDR2 SYDVKM.

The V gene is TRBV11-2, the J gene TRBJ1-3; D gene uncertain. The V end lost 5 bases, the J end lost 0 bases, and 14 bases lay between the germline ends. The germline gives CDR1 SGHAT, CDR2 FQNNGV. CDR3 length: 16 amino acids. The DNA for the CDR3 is TGTGCCAGCAGCCCCTGGCAGCGGAGCTCTGGAAACACCATATATTTT. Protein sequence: CASSPWQRSSGNTIYF. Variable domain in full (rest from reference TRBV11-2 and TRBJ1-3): EAGVAQSPRYKIIEKRQSVAFWCNPISGHATLYWYQQILGQGPKLLIQFQNNGVVDDSQLPKDRFSAERLKGVDSTLKIQPAKLEDSAVYLCASSPWQRSSGNTIYFGEGSWLTVV.

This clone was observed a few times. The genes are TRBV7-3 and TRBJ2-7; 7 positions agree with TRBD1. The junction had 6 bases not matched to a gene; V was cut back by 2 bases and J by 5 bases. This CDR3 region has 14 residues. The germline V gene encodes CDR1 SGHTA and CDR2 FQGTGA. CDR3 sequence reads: CASSLGQEGDEQYF. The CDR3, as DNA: TGTGCCAGCAGCTTAGGACAGGAAGGCGACGAGCAGTACTTC. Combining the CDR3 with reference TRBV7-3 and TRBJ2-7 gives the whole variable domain GAGVSQTPSNKVTEKGKYVELRCDPISGHTALYWYRQSLGQGPEFLIYFQGTGAADDSGLPNDRFFAVRPEGSVSTLKIQRTERGDSAVYLCASSLGQEGDEQYFGPGTRLTVT.

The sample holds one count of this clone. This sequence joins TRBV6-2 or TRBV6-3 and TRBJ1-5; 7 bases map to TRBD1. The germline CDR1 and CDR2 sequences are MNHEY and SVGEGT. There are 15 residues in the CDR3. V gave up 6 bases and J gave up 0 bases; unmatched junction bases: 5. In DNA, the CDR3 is TGTGCCAGCAGCAGGGGGGCGTATAGCAATCAGCCCCAGCATTTT. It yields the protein CASSRGAYSNQPQHF.

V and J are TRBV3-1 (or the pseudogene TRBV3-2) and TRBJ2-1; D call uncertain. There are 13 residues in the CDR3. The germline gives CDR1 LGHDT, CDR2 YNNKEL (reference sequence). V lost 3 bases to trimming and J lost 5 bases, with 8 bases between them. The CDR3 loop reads CASSHTANNEQFF. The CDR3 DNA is TGTGCCAGCAGCCATACCGCCAACAATGAGCAGTTCTTC.

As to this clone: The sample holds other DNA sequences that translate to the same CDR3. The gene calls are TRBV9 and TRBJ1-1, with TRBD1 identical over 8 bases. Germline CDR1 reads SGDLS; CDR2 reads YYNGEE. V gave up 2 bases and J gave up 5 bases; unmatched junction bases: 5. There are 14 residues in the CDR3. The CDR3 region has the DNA TGTGCCAGCAGCGTGGGGACAGGAGGGACTGAAGCTTTCTTT. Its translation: CASSVGTGGTEAFF.

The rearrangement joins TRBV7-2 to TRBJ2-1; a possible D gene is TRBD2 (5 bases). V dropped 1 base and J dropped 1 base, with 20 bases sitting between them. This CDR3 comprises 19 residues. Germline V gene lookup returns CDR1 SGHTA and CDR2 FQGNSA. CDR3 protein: CASSLGGLAGLGSYNEQFF. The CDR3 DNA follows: TGTGCCAGCAGCTTAGGTGGGCTAGCAGGCTTAGGTTCCTACAATGAGCAGTTCTTC.

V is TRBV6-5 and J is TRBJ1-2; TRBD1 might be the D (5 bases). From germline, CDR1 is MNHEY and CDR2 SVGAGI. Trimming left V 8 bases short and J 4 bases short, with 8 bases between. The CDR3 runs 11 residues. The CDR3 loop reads CASGGGYGYTF. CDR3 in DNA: TGTGCCAGCGGGGGGGGCTATGGCTACACCTTC.

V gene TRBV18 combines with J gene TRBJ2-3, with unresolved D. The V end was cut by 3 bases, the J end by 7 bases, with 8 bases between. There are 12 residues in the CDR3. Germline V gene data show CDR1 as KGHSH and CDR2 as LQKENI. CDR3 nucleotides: TGTGCCAGCTCACCTGGGGAATATACGCAGTATTTT. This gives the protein CASSPGEYTQYF.

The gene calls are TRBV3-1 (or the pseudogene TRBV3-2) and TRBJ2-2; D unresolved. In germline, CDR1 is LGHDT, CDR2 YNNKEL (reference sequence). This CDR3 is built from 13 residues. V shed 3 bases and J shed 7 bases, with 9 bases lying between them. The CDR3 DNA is TGTGCCAGCAGCCATGAGGATATCGGGGAGCTGTTTTTT. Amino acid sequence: CASSHEDIGELFF.

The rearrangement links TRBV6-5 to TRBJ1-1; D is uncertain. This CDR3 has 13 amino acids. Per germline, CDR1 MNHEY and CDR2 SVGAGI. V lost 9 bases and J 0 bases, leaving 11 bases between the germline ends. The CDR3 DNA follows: TGTGCCAGTGGCCAAGGAATGAACACTGAAGCTTTCTTT. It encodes CASGQGMNTEAFF.

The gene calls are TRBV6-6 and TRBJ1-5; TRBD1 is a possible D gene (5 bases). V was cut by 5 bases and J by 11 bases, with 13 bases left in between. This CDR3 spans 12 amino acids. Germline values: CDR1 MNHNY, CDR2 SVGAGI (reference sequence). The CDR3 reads CASSTSGSAQHF. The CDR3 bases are TGTGCCAGCAGTACGTCAGGGTCCGCCCAGCATTTT.

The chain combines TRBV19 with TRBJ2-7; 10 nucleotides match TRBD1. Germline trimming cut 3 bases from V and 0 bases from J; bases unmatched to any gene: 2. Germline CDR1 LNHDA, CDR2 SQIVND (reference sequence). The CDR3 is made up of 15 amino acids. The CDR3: CASSMGQGSSYEQYF. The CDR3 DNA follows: TGTGCCAGTAGTATGGGACAGGGGTCCTCCTACGAGCAGTACTTC.

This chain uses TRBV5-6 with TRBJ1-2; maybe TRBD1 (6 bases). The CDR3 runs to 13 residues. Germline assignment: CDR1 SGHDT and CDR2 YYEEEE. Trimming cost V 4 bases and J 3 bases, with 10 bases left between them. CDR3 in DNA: TGTGCCAGCAGCCAACAGGGTGACTATGGCTACACCTTC. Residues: CASSQQGDYGYTF.

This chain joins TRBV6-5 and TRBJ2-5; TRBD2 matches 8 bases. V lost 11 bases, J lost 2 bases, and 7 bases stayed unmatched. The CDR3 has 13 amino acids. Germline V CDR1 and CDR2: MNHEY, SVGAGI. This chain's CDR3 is CAGKGGGQETQYF. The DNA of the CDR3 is TGTGCCGGCAAAGGCGGGGGGCAAGAGACCCAGTACTTC.

The CDR3 reads CASSPLGTGSTDTQYF. CDR3 in DNA: TGTGCCAGCAGCCCTCTCGGGACAGGGAGCACAGATACGCAGTATTTT. The chain joins TRBV5-5 to TRBJ2-3; 9 bases fit TRBD1. After removal of 4 bases from V and 0 bases from J, the junction contained 6 bases not matched to a gene. The germline V gene has CDR1 SGHKS and CDR2 YYEKEE (reference sequence). The CDR3 spans 16 residues.

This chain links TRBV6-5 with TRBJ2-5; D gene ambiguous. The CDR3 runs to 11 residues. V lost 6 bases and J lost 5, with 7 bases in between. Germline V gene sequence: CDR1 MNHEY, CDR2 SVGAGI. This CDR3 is CASRGRETQYF. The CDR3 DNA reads TGTGCCAGCAGGGGTAGGGAGACCCAGTACTTC.

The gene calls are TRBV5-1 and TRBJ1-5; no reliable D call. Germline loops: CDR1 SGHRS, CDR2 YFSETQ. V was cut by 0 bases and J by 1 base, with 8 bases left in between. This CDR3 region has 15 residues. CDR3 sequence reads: CASSLAPGSNQPQHF. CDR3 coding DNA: TGCGCCAGCAGCTTGGCGCCAGGCAGCAATCAGCCCCAGCATTTT.

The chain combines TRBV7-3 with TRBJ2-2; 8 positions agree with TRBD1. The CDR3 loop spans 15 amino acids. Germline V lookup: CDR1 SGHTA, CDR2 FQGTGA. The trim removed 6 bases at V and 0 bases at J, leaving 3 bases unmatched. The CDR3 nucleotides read TGTGCCAGCAGTTCAGGGGGCACGAACACCGGGGAGCTGTTTTTT. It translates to CASSSGGTNTGELFF.

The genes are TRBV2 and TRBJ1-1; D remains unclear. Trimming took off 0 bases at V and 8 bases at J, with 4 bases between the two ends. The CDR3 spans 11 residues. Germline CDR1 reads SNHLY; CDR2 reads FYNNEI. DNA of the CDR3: TGTGCCAGCAGTGAAGCGGTCGAAGCTTTCTTT. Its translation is CASSEAVEAFF.

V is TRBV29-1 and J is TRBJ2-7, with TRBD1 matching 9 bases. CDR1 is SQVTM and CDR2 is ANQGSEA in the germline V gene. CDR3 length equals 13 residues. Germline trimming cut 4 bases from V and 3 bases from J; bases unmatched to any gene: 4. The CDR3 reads CSVVGTGFYEQYF. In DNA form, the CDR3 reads TGCAGCGTTGTGGGGACAGGGTTCTACGAGCAGTACTTC.

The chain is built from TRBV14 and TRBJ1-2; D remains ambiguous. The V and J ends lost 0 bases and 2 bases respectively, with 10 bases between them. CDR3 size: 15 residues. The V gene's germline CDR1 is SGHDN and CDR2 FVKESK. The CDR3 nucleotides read TGTGCCAGCAGCCAAGACGAAATAGGGAACTATGGCTACACCTTC. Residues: CASSQDEIGNYGYTF.

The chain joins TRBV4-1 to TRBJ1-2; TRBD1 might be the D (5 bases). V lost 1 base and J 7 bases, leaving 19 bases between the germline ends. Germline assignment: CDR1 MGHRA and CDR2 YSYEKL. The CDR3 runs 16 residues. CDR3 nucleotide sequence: TGCGCCAGCAGCCAAGGAGGGCAGGGCGACCCTCTTGGCTACACCTTC. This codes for CASSQGGQGDPLGYTF.

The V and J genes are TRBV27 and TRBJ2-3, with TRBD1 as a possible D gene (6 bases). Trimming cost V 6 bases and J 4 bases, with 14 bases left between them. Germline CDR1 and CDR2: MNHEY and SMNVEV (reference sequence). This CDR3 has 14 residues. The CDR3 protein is CASRDSYRADTQYF. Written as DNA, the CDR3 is TGTGCCAGCAGGGACTCCTACAGGGCAGATACGCAGTATTTT.

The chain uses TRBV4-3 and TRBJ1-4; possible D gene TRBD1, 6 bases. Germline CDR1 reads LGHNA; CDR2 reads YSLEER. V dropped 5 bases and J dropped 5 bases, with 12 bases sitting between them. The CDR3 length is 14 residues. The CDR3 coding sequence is TGCGCCAGCAGCGGACAGAGAAGGAATGAAAAACTGTTTTTT. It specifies CASSGQRRNEKLFF.